A selection of T cell receptor beta chains follows, all from one sample in a study of blood T cells in healthy people across ages. TCRdb used MiXCR to reprocess the 5' RACE reads, holding one entry per CDR3 protein. The data hold 540,000 or so distinct CDR3 sequences, with 25% to 30% observed a single time. What was sequenced was blood. Receptors were obtained from a woman in her 70s in good health. The CDR3 runs from the conserved cysteine through the conserved F or W. D genes are given only for firm matches. Size is stated for part of the rows, as once, few or many counts, or as a class when the clone is expanded.

size: -; V: TRBV9; D: -; J: TRBJ2-4; DNA: TGTGCCAGCAGCGAGGGAGGGGGCATAGGGGGCCCCAAAAACATTCAGTACTTC; CDR3: CASSEGGGIGGPKNIQYF
size: -; V: TRBV20-1; D: TRBD1; J: TRBJ2-4; DNA: TGCAGTGCTAGAGATAAGGTTTCGGGCAACAGGGGAAACATTCAGTACTTC; CDR3: CSARDKVSGNRGNIQYF
size: -; V: TRBV9; D: -; J: TRBJ2-1; DNA: TGTGCCAGCAGCGTTGGGTGGGAATACAATGAGCAGTTCTTC; CDR3: CASSVGWEYNEQFF
size: few; V: TRBV3-1; D: -; J: TRBJ2-5; DNA: TGTGCCAGCAGCCGCGGGACAGCCGGGAAGACCCAGTACTTC; CDR3: CASSRGTAGKTQYF
size: few; V: TRBV11-2; D: -; J: TRBJ2-4; DNA: TGTGCCAGCAGCTTAGATCGGCGACAGACAAACATTCAGTACTTC; CDR3: CASSLDRRQTNIQYF
size: -; V: TRBV7-9; D: -; J: TRBJ2-3; DNA: TGTGCCAGCACCAAAGACCTTAGCACACATACGCAGTATTTT; CDR3: CASTKDLSTHTQYF
size: -; V: TRBV6-5; D: TRBD1; J: TRBJ1-1; DNA: TGTGCCAGCAGTTTCGGACAGGCTGGGTTGGCTTTCTTT; CDR3: CASSFGQAGLAFF
size: few; V: TRBV24-1; D: -; J: TRBJ2-3; DNA: TGTGCCACCAGTGACCCCTCGGACCGGGCGGATACGCAGTATTTT; CDR3: CATSDPSDRADTQYF
size: -; V: TRBV4-2; D: -; J: TRBJ2-1; DNA: TGTGCCAGCAGCCAAGGGCAGGCCACCTACAATGAGCAGTTCTTC; CDR3: CASSQGQATYNEQFF
size: few; V: TRBV29-1; D: -; J: TRBJ1-2; DNA: TGCAGCGCCGACTCTGGTGGCTACACCTTC; CDR3: CSADSGGYTF
size: few; V: TRBV5-1; D: TRBD2; J: TRBJ2-5; DNA: TGCGCCAGCAGCTTGGCTTTAACTAGCGGGCAAGAGACCCAGTACTTC; CDR3: CASSLALTSGQETQYF
size: many; V: TRBV7-3; D: -; J: TRBJ1-1; DNA: TGTGCCAGCAGTCTTTCGGGCGGGGGAATGAACACTGAAGCTTTCTTT; CDR3: CASSLSGGGMNTEAFF
size: -; V: TRBV7-2; D: -; J: TRBJ2-7; DNA: TGTGCCAGCAGCTTAGGCATACGGACCTACGAGCAGTACTTC; CDR3: CASSLGIRTYEQYF
size: -; V: TRBV7-9; D: -; J: TRBJ1-1; DNA: TGTGCCAGCAGCCCAGCCCTGGGACTACGTCTGGAAGCTTTCTTT; CDR3: CASSPALGLRLEAFF
size: -; V: TRBV13; D: -; J: TRBJ1-4; DNA: TGTGCCAGCAGCTACTGGGGCTATGAAAAACTGTTTTTT; CDR3: CASSYWGYEKLFF
size: -; V: TRBV21-1; D: -; J: TRBJ2-3; DNA: TGTGCTGACCGACCGCAGTACTTT; CDR3: CADRPQYF
size: few; V: TRBV7-9; D: TRBD1; J: TRBJ2-5; DNA: TGTGCCAGCAGCCCAGGACAGGGGGGGACCCAGTACTTC; CDR3: CASSPGQGGTQYF
size: -; V: TRBV27; D: TRBD2; J: TRBJ2-5; DNA: TGTGCCAGCCTTTCTCTTAGCGTCCCGGGGCGGGAGACCCAGTGCTTC; CDR3: CASLSLSVPGRETQCF
size: -; V: TRBV18; D: -; J: TRBJ2-7; DNA: TGTGCCAGCTCACCACTAGGCCTGAACCCCGGGGAGCAGTACTTC; CDR3: CASSPLGLNPGEQYF
size: few; V: TRBV9; D: -; J: TRBJ2-7; DNA: TGTGCCAGCACCCCGAGGCTAACTGGCCACGAGCAGTACTTC; CDR3: CASTPRLTGHEQYF
size: -; V: TRBV5-6; D: TRBD1; J: TRBJ2-1; DNA: TGTGCCAGCAGCGAACGGGACAGGTATAATGAGCAGTTCTTC; CDR3: CASSERDRYNEQFF
size: few; V: TRBV12-3/TRBV12-4; D: TRBD2; J: TRBJ2-3; DNA: TGTGCCAGCAGTTTCCGACTAGCGGGGACTTTCGTTACGCAGTATTTT; CDR3: CASSFRLAGTFVTQYF
size: few; V: TRBV4-1; D: -; J: TRBJ1-1; DNA: TGCGCCAGCAGCCAGATGGGAGGGAGTGGTGCTTTCTTT; CDR3: CASSQMGGSGAFF
size: few; V: TRBV11-2; D: TRBD2; J: TRBJ2-3; DNA: TGTGCCAGCAGCTATAAGAAAACTAGCGGGGATGATACGCAGTATTTT; CDR3: CASSYKKTSGDDTQYF
size: -; V: TRBV24-1; D: TRBD1; J: TRBJ2-1; DNA: TGTGCCACCAGTGATCCCGGGACAGGGGGGACCAATGAGCAGTTCTTC; CDR3: CATSDPGTGGTNEQFF
size: -; V: TRBV6-1; D: -; J: TRBJ2-3; DNA: TGTGCCAGCAGTGGGTACTTGAGCACAGATACGCAGTATTTT; CDR3: CASSGYLSTDTQYF
size: few; V: TRBV14; D: -; J: TRBJ2-5; DNA: TGTGCCAGCAGCCAAGGGAACAGGGGAGGAGGAGAGACCCAGTACTTC; CDR3: CASSQGNRGGGETQYF
size: few; V: TRBV9; D: -; J: TRBJ2-3; DNA: TGTGCCAGCAGCCTTCTCGGGAGTTTAGGGGAAGATACGCAGTATTTT; CDR3: CASSLLGSLGEDTQYF
size: once; V: TRBV20-1; D: TRBD2; J: TRBJ2-4; DNA: TGCAGTGCTAATTCGGGGGGGAACATTCAGTACTTC; CDR3: CSANSGGNIQYF
size: many; V: TRBV4-1; D: -; J: TRBJ2-3; DNA: TGCGCCAGCAGCCGTACTAGCACAGATACGCAGTATTTT; CDR3: CASSRTSTDTQYF
size: -; V: TRBV29-1; D: -; J: TRBJ1-4; DNA: TGCAGCGCCCTGGGGGTCGAAAAACTGTTTTTT; CDR3: CSALGVEKLFF
size: -; V: TRBV6-1; D: -; J: TRBJ2-3; DNA: TGTGCCAGCAGTGAATCTCACAGATACACAGATACGCAGTATTTT; CDR3: CASSESHRYTDTQYF
size: few; V: TRBV20-1; D: -; J: TRBJ1-1; DNA: TGCAGTGCTAGAGCGTCGCGCCCTATGAACACTGAAGCTTTCTTT; CDR3: CSARASRPMNTEAFF
size: -; V: TRBV5-1; D: -; J: TRBJ1-1; DNA: TGCGCCAGCCGTAGGGTTGGGAATTCAAACACTGAAGCTTTCTTT; CDR3: CASRRVGNSNTEAFF
size: -; V: TRBV10-3; D: -; J: TRBJ2-7; DNA: TGTGCCATCAGTGAGTCTCGGGGGAGTTTCTCCTACGAGCAGTACTTC; CDR3: CAISESRGSFSYEQYF
size: -; V: TRBV20-1; D: TRBD2; J: TRBJ2-7; DNA: TGCAGTGCCCCGGGGGGAGGGTTTGGGGGATCCAATGAGCAGCTCTTC; CDR3: CSAPGGGFGGSNEQLF
size: few; V: TRBV24-1; D: -; J: TRBJ2-2; DNA: TGTGCCACCAGTGAAGGGACATCCGTGAACACCGGGGAGCTGTTTTTT; CDR3: CATSEGTSVNTGELFF
size: -; V: TRBV6-6; D: -; J: TRBJ1-2; DNA: TGTGCCAGCAGTTATATGGGGCGTTCCACCTCTAGGGGTGGCTACACCTTC; CDR3: CASSYMGRSTSRGGYTF
size: -; V: TRBV4-3; D: -; J: TRBJ1-4; DNA: TGCGCCAGCAGCCAAGTAAACAGCGCTAATGAAAAACTGTTTTTT; CDR3: CASSQVNSANEKLFF
size: -; V: TRBV20-1; D: TRBD2; J: TRBJ2-3; DNA: TGCAGTGCTAGGTCAGCGGGGATCACAGATACGCAGTATTTT; CDR3: CSARSAGITDTQYF
size: -; V: TRBV5-5; D: -; J: TRBJ1-2; DNA: TGTGCCAGCAGCGTCAGGACGGGTAACTATGGCTACACCTTC; CDR3: CASSVRTGNYGYTF
size: -; V: TRBV6-5; D: -; J: TRBJ1-1; DNA: TGTGCCAGCAGTTACTCAAGTGCAAACACTGAAGCTTTCTTT; CDR3: CASSYSSANTEAFF
size: few; V: TRBV5-8; D: TRBD1; J: TRBJ2-1; DNA: TGTGCCAGCAGCTTGGAACAGGGGGCCTACAATGAGCAGTTCTTC; CDR3: CASSLEQGAYNEQFF
size: few; V: TRBV6-6; D: TRBD1; J: TRBJ1-2; DNA: TGTGCCAGCAGTTACGGGGGGACAGGGGGAGGGTATGGCTACACCTTC; CDR3: CASSYGGTGGGYGYTF
size: few; V: TRBV12-3/TRBV12-4; D: -; J: TRBJ1-2; DNA: TGTGCCAGCAGTTTTAGTGGGACAAGGAGTAACTATGGCTACACCTTC; CDR3: CASSFSGTRSNYGYTF
size: -; V: TRBV5-1; D: TRBD1; J: TRBJ1-4; DNA: TGCGCCAGCAGCACCGGACAGGTCAGCGAAAAACTGTTTTTT; CDR3: CASSTGQVSEKLFF
size: -; V: TRBV7-3; D: TRBD1; J: TRBJ1-1; DNA: TGTGCCAGCAGCTCGACAGGGAGAGACACTGAAGCTTTCTTT; CDR3: CASSSTGRDTEAFF
size: -; V: TRBV28; D: -; J: TRBJ2-1; DNA: TGTGCCAGCAGGCCGGGACTCCTATCCTACAATGAGCGGTTCTTC; CDR3: CASRPGLLSYNERFF